A single sample gave rise to the 17 T cell receptor beta chains below, sequenced in a study of shared clonotypes between healthy human individuals. Sequenced by immunoSEQ multiplex PCR; TCRdb stores in-frame clones only, minus some. The sample holds about 510,000 clones, about 80% seen once. The material sequenced was PBMCs. The receptors were gathered from a woman between 40 and 55 years old in good health. Some clones in this sample may be carry-over from other donors' samples.

This clone has a handful of counts. The gene calls are TRBV6-5 and TRBJ2-3; D remains unclear. Per germline, CDR1 MNHEY and CDR2 SVGAGI. Trimming left V 5 bases short and J 3 bases short, with 9 bases between. CDR3 length equals 13 residues. In DNA, the CDR3 is TGTGCCAGCAGTCCTTCGGGTACAGATACGCAGTATTTT. Amino acids: CASSPSGTDTQYF.

This clone occurred a few times. Written as DNA, the CDR3 is TGTGCCAGCAGCCCGTGGACAGGGAGGAATGAGCAGTTCTTC. Translating gives CASSPWTGRNEQFF. V and J are TRBV7-9 and TRBJ2-1; 8 nucleotides match TRBD1. Germline V gene data show CDR1 as SEHNR and CDR2 as FQNEAQ (reference sequence). V trimming: 5 bases; J trimming: 7 bases; junction bases outside the gene matches: 7. The CDR3 contains 14 residues.

The genes are TRBV7-8 and TRBJ2-1; TRBD1 or TRBD2 may be the D gene (5 bases each). The CDR3 is 14 residues long. The germline CDR1 and CDR2 sequences are SGHVS and FQNEAQ. Trimming left V 5 bases short and J 0 bases short, with 8 bases between. CDR3 in amino acids: CASSPGTSYNEQFF. CDR3 nucleotides: TGTGCCAGCAGCCCCGGGACCTCCTACAATGAGCAGTTCTTC.

The chain joins TRBV7-8 to TRBJ2-1, with 7 bases identical to TRBD1. The germline CDR1 and CDR2 sequences are SGHVS and FQNEAQ. The CDR3 sequence is 16 residues long. V shed 4 bases, J shed 0 bases, and the junction held 6 bases outside the gene matches. The CDR3 spells CASSYYRGGSYNEQFF. The CDR3 DNA is TGTGCCAGCAGCTACTACAGGGGCGGCTCCTACAATGAGCAGTTCTTC.

V usage is TRBV7-3 and J usage is TRBJ2-3, with D possibly matching TRBD1 (6 bases). From germline, CDR1 is SGHTA and CDR2 FQGTGA. The V and J ends lost 0 bases and 1 base respectively, with 11 bases between them. The CDR3 consists of 16 residues. CDR3 bases: TGTGCCAGCAGCTTAACGGGGGCCAGGGGCACAGATACGCAGTATTTT. Translating gives CASSLTGARGTDTQYF.

This chain connects TRBV15 to TRBJ2-5; D gene ambiguous. V lost 0 bases and J lost 2, with 10 bases in between. The CDR3 has 15 amino acids. Germline V gene lookup returns CDR1 LNHNV and CDR2 YYDKDF (reference sequence). The CDR3 spells CATSRDWQQQETQYF. The CDR3 DNA is TGTGCCACCAGCAGAGATTGGCAACAGCAAGAGACCCAGTACTTC.

The chain is built from TRBV29-1 and TRBJ1-2; no clear D. The CDR3 runs to 11 residues. Germline V gene lookup returns CDR1 SQVTM and CDR2 ANQGSEA. V lost 7 bases, J lost 7 bases, and 13 bases lay in between. The DNA of the CDR3 is TGCAGCGCGAAAGATCCCAGTGGCTACACCTTC. It is translated as CSAKDPSGYTF.

The chain has TRBV30 and TRBJ1-2; D unclear. Between the trimmed V and J ends, which lost 4 bases and 1 base, there was a span of 13 bases. CDR3 size: 14 residues. Looked up from germline, CDR1 is GTSNPN and CDR2 is SVGIG (reference sequence). The CDR3, as DNA: TGTGCCTGGAAACCACTCAGGAGTAACTATGGCTACACCTTC. Its protein product is CAWKPLRSNYGYTF.

V is TRBV6-1 and J is TRBJ2-3, with a possible D match to TRBD2 (6 bases). This CDR3 has 14 amino acids. Between the trimmed V and J ends, which lost 4 bases and 2 bases, there was a span of 10 bases. CDR1 MNHNS and CDR2 SASEGT come from the germline V gene. CDR3 DNA sequence: TGTGCCAGCAGTGTGGTAGCGGACACAGATACGCAGTATTTT. This codes for CASSVVADTDTQYF.

This clone was counted many times. This chain links TRBV6-1 with TRBJ2-4; D not certain. This CDR3 has 15 amino acids. Deletions cut 1 base from V and 6 bases from J, with 13 bases between. The germline V gene has CDR1 MNHNS and CDR2 SASEGT. This CDR3 is CASSEVAAGVNIQYF. CDR3 DNA: TGTGCCAGCAGTGAAGTGGCGGCTGGGGTAAACATTCAGTACTTC.

V usage is TRBV5-1 and J usage is TRBJ2-1, with TRBD2 matching over 13 bases. This CDR3 is 16 amino acids long. J lost 7 bases, V lost 2 bases, and 6 bases had no gene match. Looked up from germline, CDR1 is SGHRS and CDR2 is YFSETQ. For the CDR3, the DNA is TGCGCCAGCAGCTTACCGGGACTAGCGGGATCTAATGAGCAGTTCTTC. It specifies CASSLPGLAGSNEQFF.

The rearrangement links TRBV7-9 to TRBJ2-7; D unresolved. The CDR3 totals 14 residues. Trimming removed 5 bases at V and 0 bases at J, with 11 bases between. Germline assignment: CDR1 SEHNR and CDR2 FQNEAQ (reference sequence). CDR3 nucleotides: TGTGCCAGCAGCCCCTCCGCCCTCTCCTACGAGCAGTACTTC. It translates to CASSPSALSYEQYF.

This chain joins TRBV7-2 and TRBJ2-1; no clear D. The CDR3 totals 12 residues. Germline-derived CDR1 and CDR2 are SGHTA and FQGNSA. V lost 5 bases to trimming and J lost 6 bases, with 8 bases between them. As DNA, the CDR3 is TGTGCCAGCAGCCCTCAATTCAATGAGCAGTTCTTC. Translation gives CASSPQFNEQFF.

The CDR3 nucleotides read TGTGCCAGCAGTTTTTCTAGCGGGAGGTTCTACGAGCAGTACTTC. Its translation is CASSFSSGRFYEQYF. The V and J genes are TRBV28 and TRBJ2-5; 11 bases align to TRBD2. TRBJ2-7 matches the DNA end more closely, so the J call is doubtful. CDR1 and CDR2 from the germline V gene are MDHEN and SYDVKM. The CDR3 covers 15 residues.

The chain carries TRBV5-1 and TRBJ2-7; TRBD2 aligns across 9 bases. V gave up 0 bases and J gave up 6 bases; unmatched junction bases: 1. The CDR3 runs to 13 residues. Looked up from germline, CDR1 is SGHRS and CDR2 is YFSETQ. CDR3 DNA sequence: TGCGCCAGCAGCTTGGTAGCGGGAGCCGAGCAGTACTTC. Translation: CASSLVAGAEQYF.

This clone was counted a single time. V gene TRBV15 combines with J gene TRBJ2-7, with 8 nucleotides matching TRBD1. This CDR3 has 17 amino acids. V trimming: 1 base; J trimming: 4 bases; junction bases outside the gene matches: 12. The germline V gene encodes CDR1 LNHNV and CDR2 YYDKDF (reference sequence). CDR3 coding DNA: TGTGCCACCAGCAGAGGATCCCCAGGACAGGGAATATACGAGCAGTACTTC. Residues: CATSRGSPGQGIYEQYF.

The V call is TRBV27, the J call TRBJ1-3; 7 nucleotides match TRBD1. V trimming: 0 bases; J trimming: 2 bases; junction bases outside the gene matches: 1. There are 15 residues in the CDR3. Germline assignment: CDR1 MNHEY and CDR2 SMNVEV (reference sequence). CDR3 protein: CASSLSGGPGNTIYF. The DNA for the CDR3 is TGTGCCAGCAGTTTATCAGGGGGCCCTGGAAACACCATATATTTT.